The sequence of this TCR beta chain was determined in a study of blood T cell repertoires in COVID-19. The overall study: Sites across the United States, Italy and Spain contributed samples from acute and convalescent COVID-19. PBMCs, B-cell-depleted T cells, or T cells provided the cDNA or gDNA that made up the material.

Original data processing: Amplification with reference gene primers provided the estimates of nucleated cell counts. The method was immunoSEQ multiplex PCR; TCRdb's version includes in-frame clones alone and lacks a portion of them. V, J and clone size reflect that table, while D and trimming were determined from the DNA. This table holds some 53,000 clones, roughly nine tenths found once. This clone showed up just a few times. Trimming took 6 bases from V and 3 from J, leaving 19 bases between them. CDR1 SNHLY and CDR2 FYNNEI come from the germline V gene. This CDR3 is 16 amino acids long. The rearrangement links TRBV2 to TRBJ2-3; D perhaps matches TRBD2 (5 bases). The specimen sequenced was peripheral blood. This TCR derives from a man in his 60s with active COVID-19. The CDR3 sequence is CASRPLPEGQTDTQYF. The CDR3 DNA follows: TGTGCCAGCAGGCCCCTACCCGAGGGCCAGACAGATACGCAGTATTTT.